The clone carrying this TCR beta chain has just one count. The antigen is unknown. Germline V CDR1 and CDR2: SGHDN, FVKESK. The junction had 7 bases not matched to a gene; V was cut back by 4 bases and J by 10 bases. The CDR3 runs to 14 residues. The record originates from a study of cytomegalovirus exposure and HLA in healthy donors. Study-wide points: Exclusion as indistinguishable affected some V segments, including TRBV6-2 and TRBV6-3. TCR beta sequences reportedly predicted most subjects' HLA-A and HLA-B alleles accurately.

The PCR made use of 60 Vbeta and 13 Jbeta primers. Measured with immunoSEQ multiplex PCR; TCRdb has only the in-frame clones, and not every one. The sample has under 200,000 clones; roughly 85% are singletons. The source material was PBMCs. V usage is TRBV14 and J usage is TRBJ1-6; 7 nucleotides match TRBD1. This sequence was found in a man between 18 and 29 years old in good health and CMV-seropositive. Written as DNA, the CDR3 is TGTGCCAGCAGCCCCCGACAGGGAATCTCACCCCTCCACTTT. Encoded protein: CASSPRQGISPLHF. Full variable domain (outside the CDR3, taken from reference TRBV14 and TRBJ1-6): EAGVTQFPSHSVIEKGQTVTLRCDPISGHDNLYWYRRVMGKEIKFLLHFVKESKQDESGMPNNRFLAERTGGTYSTLKVQPAELEDSGVYFCASSPRQGISPLHFGNGTRLTVT.